These 16 T cell receptor beta chains were sequenced from one sample in a study of control samples from healthy donors and cancer patients. Method: immunoSEQ multiplex PCR; TCRdb's copy keeps in-frame clones and lacks some. The table records over 120,000 clones, 90% to 95% of them present only once. Source material: PBMCs. These TCRs come from a man in his 60s with colorectal cancer.

This chain joins TRBV6-2 or TRBV6-3 and TRBJ1-3, with 10 bases matching TRBD1. V shed 5 bases and J 3 bases; nucleotides not matched to a gene: 10. Germline V gene lookup returns CDR1 MNHEY and CDR2 SVGEGT. The CDR3 is 17 residues long. Written as DNA, the CDR3 is TGTGCCAGCAGTCGCCTTCCGGGACAGGGGATTGGAAACACCATATATTTT. Protein sequence: CASSRLPGQGIGNTIYF.

The rearrangement uses TRBV7-2 and TRBJ1-2; D possibly corresponds to TRBD1 (5 bases). Trimming cost V 5 bases and J 2 bases, with 18 bases left between them. This CDR3 region has 16 residues. CDR1 SGHTA and CDR2 FQGNSA come from the germline V gene. CDR3 nucleotides: TGTGCCAGCAGCCAAATCGCAGGGTTTCGAAACTATGGCTACACCTTC. Translating gives CASSQIAGFRNYGYTF.

The rearrangement joins TRBV20-1 to TRBJ2-3; maybe TRBD1 (6 bases). Germline V gives CDR1 DFQATT, CDR2 SNEGSKA (reference sequence). The CDR3 is made up of 11 amino acids. V shed 3 bases and J shed 7 bases, with 8 bases lying between them. This chain's CDR3 is CSASGQYTQYF. CDR3 in DNA: TGCAGTGCTAGCGGACAGTATACGCAGTATTTT.

As concerns this clone: Other DNA variants within this sample encode the same CDR3. The chain links TRBV19 to TRBJ2-5; D uncertain. Deletions cut 1 base from V and 5 bases from J, with 8 bases between. The CDR3 covers 13 residues. CDR1 is LNHDA, CDR2 SQIVND, per germline (reference sequence). CDR3 protein: CASSIGGQETQYF. CDR3 DNA sequence: TGTGCCAGTAGTATAGGTGGGCAGGAGACCCAGTACTTC. Based on the CDR3 plus reference TRBV19 and TRBJ2-5, the full variable domain is DGGITQSPKYLFRKEGQNVTLSCEQNLNHDAMYWYRQDPGQGLRLIYYSQIVNDFQKGDIAEGYSVSREKKESFPLTVTSAQKNPTAFYLCASSIGGQETQYFGPGTRLLVL.

This chain joins TRBV19 and TRBJ2-5, with 7 nucleotides matching TRBD2. Looked up from germline, CDR1 is LNHDA and CDR2 is SQIVND (reference sequence). V shed 8 bases, J shed 0 bases, and the junction held 9 bases outside the gene matches. The CDR3 has 15 residues. Here the CDR3 reads CASRERGSYQETQYF. The CDR3 coding sequence is TGTGCCAGTCGAGAGCGGGGATCGTACCAAGAGACCCAGTACTTC.

The sample holds one count of this clone. The chain joins TRBV29-1 to TRBJ1-1; TRBD1 might be the D (5 bases). Germline values: CDR1 SQVTM, CDR2 ANQGSEA. Trimming took 1 base from V and 1 from J, leaving 10 bases between them. This CDR3 has 14 amino acids. CDR3 loop: CSVEVRARNTEAFF. The DNA of the CDR3 is TGCAGCGTTGAAGTCAGGGCCCGGAACACTGAAGCTTTCTTT.

This clone was seen only once. The chain carries TRBV5-1 and TRBJ1-1; D is perhaps TRBD1 (5 bases). The germline V gene has CDR1 SGHRS and CDR2 YFSETQ. The CDR3 is 13 residues long. Trimming shortened V by 5 bases and J by 5 bases, and 13 bases separated the two germline ends. CDR3 sequence (DNA): TGCGCCAGCAGTCTTGACAGAATTACTGAAGCTTTCTTT. It yields the protein CASSLDRITEAFF.

The chain is built from TRBV19 and TRBJ1-6, with no clear D. Germline assignment: CDR1 LNHDA and CDR2 SQIVND (reference sequence). This CDR3 has 13 residues. Trimming took 6 bases from V and 8 from J, leaving 11 bases between them. This CDR3 reads CASRDQADSPLHF. CDR3 nucleotide sequence: TGTGCCAGTAGGGACCAAGCTGATTCACCCCTCCACTTT.

The chain combines TRBV7-9 with TRBJ1-2; D remains ambiguous. The CDR3 is 14 residues long. The V gene's germline CDR1 is SEHNR and CDR2 FQNEAQ (reference sequence). V dropped 5 bases and J dropped 4 bases, with 14 bases sitting between them. CDR3 DNA sequence: TGTGCCAGCAGCCTTCCGGGAGGTAGCTATGGCTACACCTTC. It translates to CASSLPGGSYGYTF. Full variable domain (rest looked up from reference TRBV7-9 and TRBJ1-2): DTGVSQNPRHKITKRGQNVTFRCDPISEHNRLYWYRQTLGQGPEFLTYFQNEAQLEKSRLLSDRFSAERPKGSFSTLEIQRTEQGDSAMYLCASSLPGGSYGYTFGSGTRLTVV.

This chain connects TRBV5-1 to TRBJ1-4; D is uncertain. V lost 5 bases, J lost 3 bases, and 5 bases lay in between. From germline, CDR1 is SGHRS and CDR2 YFSETQ. This CDR3 contains 12 residues. CDR3 bases: TGCGCCAGCAGTCCACCTAATGAAAAACTGTTTTTT. The encoded protein is CASSPPNEKLFF.

The V and J genes are TRBV7-9 and TRBJ1-2; 7 nucleotides agree with TRBD1. Germline V gene data show CDR1 as SEHNR and CDR2 as FQNEAQ (reference sequence). Trimming removed 1 base from V and 6 bases from J; junction bases left unmatched: 5. This CDR3 comprises 14 residues. CDR3 in amino acids: CASSLGRGENGYTF. The CDR3 coding sequence is TGTGCCAGCAGCTTAGGCAGGGGGGAGAATGGCTACACCTTC.

The genes are TRBV27 and TRBJ2-1; D perhaps matches TRBD1 (6 bases). Trimming took 5 bases from V and 2 from J, leaving 13 bases between them. The CDR3 is 15 residues long. Germline V lookup: CDR1 MNHEY, CDR2 SMNVEV (reference sequence). The CDR3 region is CASSTIWTAYNEQFF. In DNA form, the CDR3 reads TGTGCCAGCAGTACGATTTGGACAGCCTACAATGAGCAGTTCTTC.

V usage is TRBV6-1 and J usage is TRBJ1-2; no clear D. CDR1 MNHNS and CDR2 SASEGT come from the germline V gene. The length of the CDR3 is 13 residues. V gave up 2 bases and J gave up 1 base, with 5 bases separating them. CDR3 sequence reads: CASSEPNNYGYTF. CDR3 nucleotides: TGTGCCAGCAGTGAACCCAATAACTATGGCTACACCTTC.

The chain has TRBV18 and TRBJ1-1; D is undetermined. Trimming removed 3 bases at V and 1 base at J, with 6 bases between. The CDR3 extends over 13 amino acids. Per germline, CDR1 KGHSH and CDR2 LQKENI. The CDR3 sequence is CASSPSENTEAFF. CDR3 DNA: TGTGCCAGCTCACCTTCAGAGAACACTGAAGCTTTCTTT.

The V call is TRBV5-1, the J call TRBJ2-5, with 7 positions matching TRBD1. After removal of 8 bases from V and 1 base from J, the junction contained 5 bases not matched to a gene. The CDR3 runs 13 residues. In germline, CDR1 is SGHRS, CDR2 YFSETQ. The CDR3 coding sequence is TGCGCCAGTAACGACAGGGTCCAAGAGACCCAGTACTTC. Residues: CASNDRVQETQYF.

The V call is TRBV5-4, the J call TRBJ2-5; D might be TRBD1 (7 bases). Germline loops: CDR1 SGHNT, CDR2 YYREEE (reference sequence). V dropped 4 bases and J dropped 5 bases, with 15 bases sitting between them. CDR3 length equals 14 residues. Here the CDR3 DNA reads TGTGCCAGCAGCCTTTCCTCAGGGGGGGAGACCCAGTACTTC. Translating gives CASSLSSGGETQYF.